This T cell receptor beta chain was found in a study of cytomegalovirus exposure and HLA in healthy donors. General study results and limits: A later analysis reportedly found fewer N-insertions in an Asian-associated ancestry cluster than the roughly 680-donor mean. Some TCR beta chains (164 of them) were listed as cytomegalovirus-associated.

The germline CDR1 and CDR2 sequences are SGHNT and YENEEA. Trimming at V came to 5 bases and at J to 7 bases, leaving 9 bases not matched to a gene. The CDR3 consists of 15 residues. The PCR was carried out with 60 Vbeta primers and 13 Jbeta primers. Generated by immunoSEQ multiplex PCR, the TCRdb table keeps only in-frame clones and is missing some. The sample yields some 36,000 clones, almost 70% seen once. Details on this clone: The antigen remains undetermined.

The TCR sequence derives from a young man in good health and CMV-seronegative. The material sequenced was PBMCs. This sequence joins TRBV11-3 and TRBJ2-1; 9 bases align to TRBD1. The CDR3: CASSARDRVGNEQFF. The CDR3 coding sequence is TGTGCCAGCAGCGCCCGGGACAGGGTCGGGAATGAGCAGTTCTTC.